This entry lists 7 T cell receptor beta chains sequenced from one sample in a study of vaccination effects on CD4 cells after COVID-19. Prior to sequencing, the ViraFEST assay stimulated PBMC with viral peptide pools, which expanded the antigen-specific CD4+ T cells. Subsequent to a culture period of 10 days, CD4+ T cells were isolated. The antigens these receptors bind are not known. The protocol was immunoSEQ multiplex PCR, while the TCRdb copy is restricted to in-frame clones and leaves out a portion. The data contain about 61,000 clones, approximately 80% of them singletons. The specimen comprised CD4+ T cells from PBMCs cultured with HCoV-229E spike peptides, sampled before COVID-19 vaccination. The receptors were sampled from a human donor who received a COVID-19 vaccine.

V is TRBV11-2 and J is TRBJ2-5; 10 nucleotides match TRBD1. This CDR3 has 15 residues. Per germline, CDR1 SGHAT and CDR2 FQNNGV. V lost 0 bases and J lost 6; bases outside the gene matches: 4. The CDR3 DNA follows: TGTGCCAGCAGCTTAGATCGACAGGGGGCAAAGACCCAGTACTTC. Its protein is CASSLDRQGAKTQYF.

The chain has TRBV7-2 and TRBJ1-3; the D gene is possibly TRBD1 (6 bases). With 8 bases removed from V and 0 bases from J, the gap between germline ends came to 11 bases. Germline CDR1 and CDR2: SGHTA and FQGNSA. The CDR3 consists of 14 residues. The DNA of the CDR3 is TGTGCCAGCCTACAGGGTAACTCTGGAAACACCATATATTTT. It yields the protein CASLQGNSGNTIYF.

The chain has TRBV7-2 and TRBJ2-3; TRBD2 aligns across 9 bases. Germline CDR1 is SGHTA and CDR2 is FQGNSA. CDR3 size: 18 residues. Trimming removed 2 bases from V and 2 bases from J; junction bases left unmatched: 11. In DNA form, the CDR3 reads TGTGCCAGCAGCTTAAGAGAGGGGGTAGCGGGGGTCACAGATACGCAGTATTTT. Amino acid sequence: CASSLREGVAGVTDTQYF.

This clone was seen just once. The chain is built from TRBV27 and TRBJ1-2; no clear D. This CDR3 spans 13 amino acids. Trimming removed 0 bases at V and 2 bases at J, with 4 bases between. The germline gives CDR1 MNHEY, CDR2 SMNVEV (reference sequence). CDR3: CASSLSRNYGYTF. The CDR3 DNA sequence: TGTGCCAGCAGTTTATCCAGAAACTATGGCTACACCTTC.

This chain connects TRBV5-1 to TRBJ1-1; 11 positions agree with TRBD1. CDR1 and CDR2 (germline): SGHRS, YFSETQ. The CDR3 length is 16 residues. V was pared by 4 bases and J by 1 base, with 6 bases of the junction left unmatched. The CDR3 DNA is TGCGCCAGCAGCCCCGGGGACAGGGGGAGGAACACTGAAGCTTTCTTT. This gives the protein CASSPGDRGRNTEAFF.

This chain links TRBV19 with TRBJ1-5; a weak D match, TRBD1 (5 bases). CDR1 LNHDA and CDR2 SQIVND come from the germline V gene (reference sequence). Trimming took 1 base from V and 7 from J, leaving 14 bases between them. The CDR3 consists of 15 residues. The CDR3 reads CASSIGAREFQPQHF. The CDR3 coding sequence is TGTGCCAGTAGTATAGGGGCCAGGGAATTCCAGCCCCAGCATTTT.

This rearrangement joins TRBV3-1 (or the pseudogene TRBV3-2) to TRBJ2-7; 10 bases align to TRBD1. CDR1 is LGHDT and CDR2 is YNNKEL in the germline V gene (reference sequence). The CDR3 has 17 amino acids. The V segment lost 0 bases and the J segment 6 bases; nucleotides outside the gene matches: 11. The CDR3 sequence: CASSQEYGTGDEGEQYV. The DNA for the CDR3 is TGTGCCAGCAGCCAAGAATACGGGACAGGGGATGAGGGCGAGCAGTACGTC.